Presented here are 13 T cell receptor beta chains from one specimen sequenced in a study of blood T cells in healthy people across ages. Sample-barcoded 5' priming and a J-beta primer mix drove a second PCR of about 6 to 12 cycles. TCRdb reanalysed the 5' RACE reads using MiXCR and keeps one entry per CDR3 protein. The sample contains more than 750,000 distinct CDR3 sequences, almost 30% of which appear only once. This same sample was also taken into another study, of T cells of mothers and their children.

Sequenced material: blood. The receptor set was obtained from a middle-aged woman in good health.

Worth noting for this clonotype: A much more abundant neighbour one base away suggests this may be a read error. This chain joins TRBV28 and TRBJ2-5; 12 bases align to TRBD2. V lost 5 bases to trimming and J lost 11 bases; unmatched junction nucleotides: 18. The CDR3 extends over 17 amino acids. Germline V gene data show CDR1 as MDHEN and CDR2 as SYDVKM. The CDR3 DNA sequence: TGTGCCAGCAGTCCCCGACTAGCGGGAGAATACTACAATGAGCAGTACTTC. Protein sequence: CASSPRLAGEYYNEQYF.

Comments on this clonotype: One base away lies a much larger clone, so this may be a sequencing read error. The chain employs TRBV11-2 and TRBJ2-5; D remains unclear. Deletions cut 0 bases from V and 11 bases from J, with 13 bases between. The CDR3 totals 13 residues. Looked up from germline, CDR1 is SGHAT and CDR2 is FQNNGV. The DNA of the CDR3 is TGTGCCAGCAGCTTAGAAATCAGCAATGAGCAGTACTTC. Its translation is CASSLEISNEQYF.

This clonotype was picked up a small number of times. A single base separates this from a much larger clone, so it may be a read error. This chain connects TRBV20-1 to TRBJ2-1; unclear D gene. Judging by the DNA end, TRBJ2-7 fits better; the J call may be wrong. Per germline, CDR1 DFQATT and CDR2 SNEGSKA (reference sequence). The CDR3 runs 10 residues. The chain's CDR3 is CSVESNEQYF. The CDR3 coding sequence is TGCAGTGTTGAAAGCAATGAGCAGTACTTC.

The sample holds many counts of this clonotype. V usage is TRBV20-1 and J usage is TRBJ2-1; D assignment may be TRBD1 or TRBD2 (6 bases each). Trimming left V 3 bases short and J 3 bases short, with 9 bases between. Per germline, CDR1 DFQATT and CDR2 SNEGSKA (reference sequence). The CDR3 contains 13 residues. CDR3 residues: CSASRGDYNEQFF. As DNA, the CDR3 is TGCAGTGCTAGTAGGGGGGACTACAATGAGCAGTTCTTC.

The chain couples TRBV28 to TRBJ1-2; D may be TRBD1 (5 bases). Germline V CDR1 and CDR2: MDHEN, SYDVKM. Trimming stripped 8 bases from V and 3 bases from J, with 13 bases between. The CDR3 sequence is 13 residues long. CDR3 nucleotides: TGTGCCAGCCTGGGGGAGGAGGACTATGGCTACACCTTC. Its protein product is CASLGEEDYGYTF.

The V call is TRBV20-1, the J call TRBJ2-1, with 10 bases fitting TRBD2. The V gene's germline CDR1 is DFQATT and CDR2 SNEGSKA (reference sequence). CDR3 size: 14 residues. Trimming at V came to 3 bases and at J to 8 bases, leaving 7 bases not matched to a gene. The CDR3 region is CSASASGGVHEQFF. CDR3 sequence (DNA): TGCAGTGCTAGCGCCAGCGGGGGGGTTCATGAGCAGTTCTTC.

This clonotype was picked up a small number of times. The chain combines TRBV29-1 with TRBJ1-3, with no clear D. This CDR3 has 13 residues. Germline V lookup: CDR1 SQVTM, CDR2 ANQGSEA. Trimming stripped 1 base from V and 4 bases from J, with 8 bases between. CDR3 sequence reads: CSVEGLFGNTIYF. CDR3 bases: TGCAGCGTTGAAGGTTTATTCGGAAACACCATATATTTT.

The chain links TRBV28 to TRBJ2-5; TRBD1 agrees at 7 bases. The CDR3 has 15 residues. CDR1 and CDR2 from the germline V gene are MDHEN and SYDVKM. The V and J ends lost 4 bases and 11 bases, in that order; junction bases with no gene match: 16. The CDR3 DNA reads TGTGCCAGCAGTTCCTCCCCGGGACAGCAAAGGTGGCAGTACTTC. This codes for CASSSSPGQQRWQYF.

This rearrangement joins TRBV4-3 to TRBJ1-4; 9 bases fit TRBD1. Germline CDR1 reads LGHNA; CDR2 reads YSLEER. The CDR3 totals 14 residues. The V and J ends lost 3 bases and 7 bases, in that order; junction bases with no gene match: 3. For the CDR3, the DNA is TGCGCCAGCAGCCACGGACAGGGGATTGAAAAACTGTTTTTT. The encoded protein is CASSHGQGIEKLFF.

V and J are TRBV15 and TRBJ1-2; D is ambiguous. The CDR3 consists of 14 residues. The germline V and J ends were trimmed by 1 base and 4 bases, with 10 bases remaining between them. Germline V gene sequence: CDR1 LNHNV, CDR2 YYDKDF (reference sequence). In nucleotides, the CDR3 is TGTGCCACCAGCAGAGCGCCTGGGCCCTATGGCTACACCTTC. It translates to CATSRAPGPYGYTF.

The chain employs TRBV20-1 and TRBJ1-1; 7 bases agree with TRBD1. There are 12 residues in the CDR3. Germline CDR1 DFQATT, CDR2 SNEGSKA (reference sequence). Trimming cost V 3 bases and J 5 bases; bases outside gene matches: 3. The CDR3, as DNA: TGCAGTGCTAGTCAGGGGGTTACTGAAGCTTTCTTT. Amino acids: CSASQGVTEAFF.

There are many counts of this clonotype. This chain connects TRBV7-2 to TRBJ2-7; the D gene is possibly TRBD2 (6 bases). The CDR3 is 14 amino acids. CDR1 SGHTA and CDR2 FQGNSA come from the germline V gene. The ends were cut back, 5 bases at V and 4 bases at J, with 15 bases in the middle. CDR3: CASSLRDWGYEQYF. The CDR3 bases are TGTGCCAGCAGCCTCCGGGACTGGGGGTACGAGCAGTACTTC. The full variable domain, in which reference TRBV7-2 and TRBJ2-7 provide the parts outside the CDR3, is GAGVSQSPSNKVTEKGKDVELRCDPISGHTALYWYRQSLGQGLEFLIYFQGNSAPDKSGLPSDRFSAERTGGSVSTLTIQRTQQEDSAVYLCASSLRDWGYEQYFGPGTRLTVT.

V usage is TRBV29-1 and J usage is TRBJ1-2, with TRBD1 identical over 11 bases. CDR1 is SQVTM and CDR2 is ANQGSEA in the germline V gene. After removal of 3 bases from V and 8 bases from J, the junction contained 5 bases not matched to a gene. The CDR3 is 13 residues long. This CDR3 is CSVDPGQGVGYTF. Written as DNA, the CDR3 is TGCAGCGTTGACCCGGGACAGGGGGTGGGCTACACCTTC.